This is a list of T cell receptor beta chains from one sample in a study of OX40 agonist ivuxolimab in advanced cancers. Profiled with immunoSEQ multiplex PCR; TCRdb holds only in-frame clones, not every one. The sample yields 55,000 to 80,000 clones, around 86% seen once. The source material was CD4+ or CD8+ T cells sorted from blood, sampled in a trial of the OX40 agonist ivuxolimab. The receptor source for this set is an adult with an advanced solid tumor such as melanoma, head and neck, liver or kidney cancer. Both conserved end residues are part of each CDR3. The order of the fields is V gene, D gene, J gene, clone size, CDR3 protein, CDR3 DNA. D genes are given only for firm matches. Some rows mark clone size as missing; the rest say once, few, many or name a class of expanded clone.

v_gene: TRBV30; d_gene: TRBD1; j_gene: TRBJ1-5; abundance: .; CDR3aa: CAWARDREYQPQHF; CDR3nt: TGTGCCTGGGCCCGGGACAGAGAGTATCAGCCCCAGCATTTT
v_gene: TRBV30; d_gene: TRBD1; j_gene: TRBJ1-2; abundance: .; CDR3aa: CAWSGKQGNYGYTF; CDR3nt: TGTGCCTGGAGCGGGAAACAGGGGAACTATGGCTACACCTTC
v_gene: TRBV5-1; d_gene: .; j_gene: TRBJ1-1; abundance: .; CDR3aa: CASSLEGGFTEAFF; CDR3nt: TGCGCCAGCAGCTTGGAGGGAGGTTTCACTGAAGCTTTCTTT
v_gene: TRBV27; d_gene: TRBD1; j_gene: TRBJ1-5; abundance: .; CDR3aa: CASSLRARTGGVSNQPQHF; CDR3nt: TGTGCCAGCAGTTTACGGGCCCGGACAGGGGGGGTGAGCAATCAGCCCCAGCATTTT
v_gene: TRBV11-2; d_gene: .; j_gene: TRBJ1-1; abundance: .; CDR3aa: CASSLVGVANTEAFF; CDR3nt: TGTGCCAGCAGCTTAGTCGGGGTGGCGAACACTGAAGCTTTCTTT
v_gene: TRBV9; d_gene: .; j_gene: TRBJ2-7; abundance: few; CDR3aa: CASSDTDLSYEQYF; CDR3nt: TGTGCCAGCAGCGATACAGATCTCTCCTACGAGCAGTACTTC
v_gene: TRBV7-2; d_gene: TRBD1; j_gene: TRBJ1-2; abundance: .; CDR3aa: CASSLTGQGRGYTF; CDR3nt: TGTGCCAGCAGCTTAACAGGACAGGGCCGTGGCTACACCTTC
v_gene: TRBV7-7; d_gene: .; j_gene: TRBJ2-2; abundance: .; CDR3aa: CASSLSSGSGELFF; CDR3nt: TGTGCCAGCAGCTTAAGTTCGGGATCCGGGGAGCTGTTTTTT
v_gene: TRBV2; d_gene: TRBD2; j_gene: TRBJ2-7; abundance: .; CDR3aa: CASREEGDSYEQYF; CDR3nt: TGTGCCAGCCGGGAGGAGGGAGACTCCTACGAGCAGTACTTC
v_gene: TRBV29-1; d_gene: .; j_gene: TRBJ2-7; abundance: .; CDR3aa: CSVTTTGGPSEQYF; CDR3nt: TGCAGCGTTACCACCACAGGCGGGCCGTCGGAGCAGTACTTC
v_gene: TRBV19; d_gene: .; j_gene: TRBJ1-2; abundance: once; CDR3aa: CASRRGGVQNYGYTF; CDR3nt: TGTGCCAGTAGGAGAGGCGGGGTACAGAACTATGGCTACACCTTC
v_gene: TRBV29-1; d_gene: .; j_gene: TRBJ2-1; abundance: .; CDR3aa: CSVEPGFEQFF; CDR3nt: TGCAGCGTTGAACCCGGGTTCGAGCAGTTCTTC
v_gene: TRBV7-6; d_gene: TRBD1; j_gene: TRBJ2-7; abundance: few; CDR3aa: CASSWGTGWDYEQYF; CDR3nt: TGTGCCAGCAGCTGGGGGACAGGGTGGGACTACGAGCAGTACTTC
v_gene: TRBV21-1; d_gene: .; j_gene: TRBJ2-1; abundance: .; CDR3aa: CASSKARDRGIWEQFF; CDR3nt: TGTGCCAGCAGCAAAGCGCGGGACAGGGGGATTTGGGAGCAGTTCTTC
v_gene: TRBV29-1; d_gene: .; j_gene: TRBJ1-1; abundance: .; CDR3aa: CSGAQGNTEAFF; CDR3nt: TGCAGCGGTGCCCAGGGGAACACTGAAGCTTTCTTT
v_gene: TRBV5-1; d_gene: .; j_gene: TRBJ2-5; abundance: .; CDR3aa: CASSSFDSQETQYF; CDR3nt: TGCGCCAGCAGCTCATTCGACAGCCAAGAGACCCAGTACTTC
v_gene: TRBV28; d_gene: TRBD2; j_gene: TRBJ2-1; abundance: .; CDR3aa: CASSRRGASGRGEQFF; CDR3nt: TGTGCCAGCAGTCGAAGAGGGGCTAGCGGGCGGGGGGAGCAGTTCTTC
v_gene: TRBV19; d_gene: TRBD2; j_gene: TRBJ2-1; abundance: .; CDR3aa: CASSRGGLGGNEQFF; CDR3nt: TGTGCCAGTAGTCGGGGGGGCCTCGGAGGCAATGAGCAGTTCTTC
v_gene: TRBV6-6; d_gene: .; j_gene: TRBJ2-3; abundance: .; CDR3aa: CASSYSTGYRNTQYF; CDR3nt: TGTGCCAGCAGTTATTCGACAGGATACCGTAATACGCAGTATTTT
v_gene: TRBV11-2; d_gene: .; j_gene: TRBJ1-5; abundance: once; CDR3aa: CASSVRAGGNQPQHF; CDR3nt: TGTGCCAGCAGCGTCAGGGCCGGGGGCAATCAGCCCCAGCATTTT
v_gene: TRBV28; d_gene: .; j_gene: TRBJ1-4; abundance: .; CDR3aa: CASGTHFLGEKLFF; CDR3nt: TGTGCCAGTGGAACACATTTCTTGGGGGAAAAACTGTTTTTT
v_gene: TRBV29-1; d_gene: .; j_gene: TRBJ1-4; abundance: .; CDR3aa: CSAGGAGEKLFF; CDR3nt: TGCAGCGCGGGGGGTGCCGGTGAAAAACTGTTTTTT
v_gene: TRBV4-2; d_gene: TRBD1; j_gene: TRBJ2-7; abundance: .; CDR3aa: CASSPHSGTGRRAIYEQYF; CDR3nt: TGTGCCAGCAGCCCCCACTCAGGGACAGGGAGACGGGCAATCTACGAGCAGTACTTC
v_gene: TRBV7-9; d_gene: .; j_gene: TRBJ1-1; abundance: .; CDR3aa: CASSLEAAGGTEAFF; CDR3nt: TGTGCCAGCAGCTTAGAAGCAGCAGGTGGGACTGAAGCTTTCTTT
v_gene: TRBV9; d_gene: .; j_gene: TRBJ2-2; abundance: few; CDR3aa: CASGKGPTGELFF; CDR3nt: TGTGCCAGCGGGAAGGGCCCCACCGGGGAGCTGTTTTTT
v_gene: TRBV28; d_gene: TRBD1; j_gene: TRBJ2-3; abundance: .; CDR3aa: CASSFGAGQVSTDTQYF; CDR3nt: TGTGCCAGCAGTTTTGGGGCGGGACAGGTTAGCACAGATACGCAGTATTTT
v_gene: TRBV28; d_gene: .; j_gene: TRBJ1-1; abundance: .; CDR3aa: CASSADPTGTEAFF; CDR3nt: TGTGCCAGCAGTGCGGATCCAACCGGGACTGAAGCTTTCTTT
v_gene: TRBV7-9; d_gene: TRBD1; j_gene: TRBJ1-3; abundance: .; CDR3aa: CASSLGDRGTGNTIYF; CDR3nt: TGTGCCAGCAGCTTAGGGGACAGAGGGACTGGAAACACCATATATTTT
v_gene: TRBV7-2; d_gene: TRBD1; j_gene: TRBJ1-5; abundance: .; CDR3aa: CASSSRQGGQPQHF; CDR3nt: TGTGCCAGCAGCTCGAGACAGGGTGGTCAGCCCCAGCATTTT
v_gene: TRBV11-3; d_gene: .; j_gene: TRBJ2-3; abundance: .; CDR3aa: CAHRPVNTQYF; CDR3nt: TGTGCCCACCGGCCTGTTAATACGCAGTATTTT